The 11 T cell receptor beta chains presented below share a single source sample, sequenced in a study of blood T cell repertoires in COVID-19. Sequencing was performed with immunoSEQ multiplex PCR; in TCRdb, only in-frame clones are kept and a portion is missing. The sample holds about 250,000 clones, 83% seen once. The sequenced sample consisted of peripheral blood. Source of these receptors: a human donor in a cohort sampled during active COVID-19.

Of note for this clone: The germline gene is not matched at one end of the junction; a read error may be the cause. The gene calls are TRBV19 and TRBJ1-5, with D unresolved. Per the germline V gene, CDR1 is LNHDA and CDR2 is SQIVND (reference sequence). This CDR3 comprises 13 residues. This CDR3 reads CASSSAVDQAQHF. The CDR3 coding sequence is TGTGCCAGTAGTTCCGCCGTGGATCAGGCCCAGCATTTT.

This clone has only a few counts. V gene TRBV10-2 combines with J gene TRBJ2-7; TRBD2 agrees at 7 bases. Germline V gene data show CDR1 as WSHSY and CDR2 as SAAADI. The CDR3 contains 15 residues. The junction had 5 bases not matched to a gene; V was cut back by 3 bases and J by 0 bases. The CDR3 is CASSEVGRSSYEQYF. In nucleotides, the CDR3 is TGCGCCAGCAGTGAAGTCGGGAGGAGCTCCTACGAGCAGTACTTC.

The CDR3 sequence is CASSSHREPPDTQYF. For the CDR3, the DNA is TGTGCCAGCAGCTCGCACAGGGAGCCTCCAGATACGCAGTATTTT. The chain couples TRBV5-4 to TRBJ2-3; tentative D call: TRBD1 (6 bases). V was cut by 3 bases and J by 4 bases, with 15 bases left in between. Germline V lookup: CDR1 SGHNT, CDR2 YYREEE (reference sequence). The CDR3 contains 15 residues.

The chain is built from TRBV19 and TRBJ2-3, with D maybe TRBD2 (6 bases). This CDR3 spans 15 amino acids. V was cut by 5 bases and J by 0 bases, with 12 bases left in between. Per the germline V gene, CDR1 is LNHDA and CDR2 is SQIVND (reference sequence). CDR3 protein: CASSVGGASTDTQYF. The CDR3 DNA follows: TGTGCCAGTAGTGTGGGGGGTGCCAGCACAGATACGCAGTATTTT. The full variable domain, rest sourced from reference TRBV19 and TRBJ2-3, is DGGITQSPKYLFRKEGQNVTLSCEQNLNHDAMYWYRQDPGQGLRLIYYSQIVNDFQKGDIAEGYSVSREKKESFPLTVTSAQKNPTAFYLCASSVGGASTDTQYFGPGTRLTVL.

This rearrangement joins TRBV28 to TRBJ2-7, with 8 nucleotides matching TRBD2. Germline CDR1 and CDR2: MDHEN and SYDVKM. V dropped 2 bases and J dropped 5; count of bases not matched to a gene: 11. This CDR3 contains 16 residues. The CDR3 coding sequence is TGTGCCAGCAGTTTAGTCTTAGCGGGACTCGGGGACGAGCAGTACTTC. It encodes CASSLVLAGLGDEQYF.

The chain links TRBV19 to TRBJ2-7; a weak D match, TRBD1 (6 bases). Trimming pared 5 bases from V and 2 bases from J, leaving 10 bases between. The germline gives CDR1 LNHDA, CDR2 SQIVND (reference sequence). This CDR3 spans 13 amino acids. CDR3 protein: CASSPTGTYEQYF. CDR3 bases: TGTGCCAGTAGTCCGACAGGTACCTACGAGCAGTACTTC.

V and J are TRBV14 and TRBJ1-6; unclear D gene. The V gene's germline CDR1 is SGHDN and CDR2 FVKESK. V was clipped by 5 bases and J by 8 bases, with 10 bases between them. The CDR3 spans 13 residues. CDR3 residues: CASSGRRDSPLHF. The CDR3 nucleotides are TGTGCCAGCAGCGGCCGGAGGGATTCACCCCTCCACTTT.

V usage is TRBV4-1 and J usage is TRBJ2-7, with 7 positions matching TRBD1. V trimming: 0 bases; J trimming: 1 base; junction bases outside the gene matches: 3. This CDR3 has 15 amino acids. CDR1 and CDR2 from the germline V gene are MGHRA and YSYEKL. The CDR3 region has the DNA TGCGCCAGCAGCCAAGAGGGGACAGATTCCTACGAGCAGTACTTC. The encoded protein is CASSQEGTDSYEQYF.

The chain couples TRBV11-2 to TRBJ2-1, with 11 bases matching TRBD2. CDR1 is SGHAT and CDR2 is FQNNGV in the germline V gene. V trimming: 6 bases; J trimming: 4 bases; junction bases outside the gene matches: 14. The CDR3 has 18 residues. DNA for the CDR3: TGTGCCAGCAGTTCACGACTAGCGGGGCGGAGAAATTACAATGAGCAGTTCTTC. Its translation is CASSSRLAGRRNYNEQFF.

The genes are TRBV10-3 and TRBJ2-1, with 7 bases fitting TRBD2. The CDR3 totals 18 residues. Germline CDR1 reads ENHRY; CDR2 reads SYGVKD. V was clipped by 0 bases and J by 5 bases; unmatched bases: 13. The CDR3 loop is CAISESPQTRGGDNEQFF. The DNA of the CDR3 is TGTGCCATCAGTGAGTCGCCTCAGACTAGGGGAGGGGACAATGAGCAGTTCTTC.

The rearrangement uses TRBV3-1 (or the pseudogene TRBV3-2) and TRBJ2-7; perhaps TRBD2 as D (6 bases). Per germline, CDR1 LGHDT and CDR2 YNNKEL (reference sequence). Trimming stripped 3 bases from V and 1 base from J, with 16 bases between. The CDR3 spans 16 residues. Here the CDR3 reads CASSHGAAGRSYEQYF. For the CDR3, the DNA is TGTGCCAGCAGCCACGGGGCGGCAGGGAGGTCCTACGAGCAGTACTTC.